The clone carrying this T cell receptor (beta chain) was detected ten times or more. Antigen: not known. The sample originates from a study of Graves' ophthalmopathy and Graves' hyperthyroidism. Findings and limits, study-wide: In blood appeared most of the expanded thyroid clonotypes whose frequency exceeded 0.001.

None of the included patients had other autoimmune diseases, uncontrolled infections, pregnancy or lactation, as these led to exclusion. The CDR3 is 14 amino acids. V gave up 4 bases and J gave up 7 bases, with 17 bases separating them. The germline CDR1 and CDR2 sequences are MGHRA and YSYEKL. Amplification targeted the TCR beta CDR3 regions, with RNA transcripts as the source material. Scientists carried out first-round RT-PCR using HTBI primers and then a second-round multiplex PCR. TCRdb reanalysed the multiplex PCR reads using MiXCR and keeps one entry per CDR3 protein. The sample lists around 1.1 million distinct CDR3 sequences, about two fifths occurring once.

The sample was peripheral blood or thyroid tissue (not recorded which). The rearrangement links TRBV4-1 to TRBJ2-7; weak D call: TRBD1 (6 bases). The sequence was obtained from an adult man with Graves' hyperthyroidism. The CDR3 region is CASSPRVGGAEQYF. The CDR3 bases are TGCGCCAGCAGCCCCCGGGTTGGGGGCGCTGAGCAGTACTTC.